The 5 T cell receptor beta chains below all came from one sample that was sequenced in a study of blood T cell repertoires in COVID-19. Sequencing used immunoSEQ multiplex PCR; TCRdb keeps in-frame clones, though not all of them. The table records 100,000 to 150,000 clones, almost 70% of them present only once. Input material: peripheral blood. The receptors originated from a woman in her seventies with acute or convalescent COVID-19.

This clone occurred a few times. This chain connects TRBV5-1 to TRBJ1-2; 7 nucleotides agree with TRBD1. V was pared by 2 bases and J by 4 bases, with 5 bases of the junction left unmatched. Germline loops: CDR1 SGHRS, CDR2 YFSETQ. The CDR3 loop spans 14 amino acids. DNA of the CDR3: TGCGCCAGCAGCTTTGGAGGGGGCTCCTATGGCTACACCTTC. Amino acid sequence: CASSFGGGSYGYTF.

The chain uses TRBV7-2 and TRBJ2-7; 7 nucleotides match TRBD1. Unmatched junction bases numbered 5, after V lost 6 bases and J lost 3 bases. The CDR3 is made up of 13 amino acids. Per germline, CDR1 SGHTA and CDR2 FQGNSA. The CDR3 nucleotides read TGTGCCAGCAGTCTAGGGGGCCTCTACGAGCAGTACTTC. Protein: CASSLGGLYEQYF.

This clone occurred a few times. The chain has TRBV6-5 and TRBJ2-7, with 11 bases that match TRBD2. V trimming: 5 bases; J trimming: 3 bases; junction bases outside the gene matches: 3. The germline V gene encodes CDR1 MNHEY and CDR2 SVGAGI. The CDR3 covers 14 residues. The CDR3 nucleotides read TGTGCCAGCAGTCCCGGGACTAGCGGCTACGAGCAGTACTTC. Protein product: CASSPGTSGYEQYF.

CDR3 DNA sequence: TGTGCCAGCAGTCCCCTATCGGGCACAGATACGCAGTATTTT. Protein product: CASSPLSGTDTQYF. The chain carries TRBV7-9 and TRBJ2-3; D is unclear. The germline V gene encodes CDR1 SEHNR and CDR2 FQNEAQ (reference sequence). This CDR3 has 14 amino acids. Trimming pared 6 bases from V and 1 base from J, leaving 11 bases between. The variable domain in full, completed from reference TRBV7-9 and TRBJ2-3, reads DTGVSQNPRHKITKRGQNVTFRCDPISEHNRLYWYRQTLGQGPEFLTYFQNEAQLEKSRLLSDRFSAERPKGSFSTLEIQRTEQGDSAMYLCASSPLSGTDTQYFGPGTRLTVL.

The chain uses TRBV6-2 or TRBV6-3 and TRBJ1-1; D gene unclear. This CDR3 is built from 14 residues. V shed 2 bases and J shed 4 bases, with 11 bases lying between them. Germline V gene lookup returns CDR1 MNHEY and CDR2 SVGEGT. The CDR3 sequence: CASSYMGEGTEAFF. CDR3 DNA sequence: TGTGCCAGCAGTTACATGGGAGAAGGCACTGAAGCTTTCTTT.